Listed below are T cell receptor beta chains from one sample, sequenced in a study of T cell responses to AZD1222 COVID-19 vaccine. Produced via immunoSEQ multiplex PCR; TCRdb's table is partial and in-frame only. The repertoire holds 99,000 or so clones, with 88% as singletons. Sequences were derived from peripheral blood, sampled on day 0 of AZD1222 vaccination. The source is an adult in good health. CDR3s leave out the opening cysteine and the closing phenylalanine or tryptophan.

J gene: TRBJ1-2; V gene: TRBV9; CDR3 protein: ASSTLVGSGREPYGYT
J gene: TRBJ1-5; V gene: TRBV28; CDR3 protein: ASSFLGGGNQPQH
J gene: TRBJ2-7; V gene: TRBV28; CDR3 protein: ASRQGADEQY
J gene: TRBJ2-2; V gene: TRBV19; CDR3 protein: ASSRLGAGAGELF
J gene: TRBJ1-5; V gene: TRBV6-5; CDR3 protein: ASKDMRSNQPQH
J gene: TRBJ1-2; V gene: TRBV29-1; CDR3 protein: SVGTGTDYGYT
J gene: TRBJ1-2; V gene: TRBV6-2/TRBV6-3; CDR3 protein: ASSDNGYT
J gene: TRBJ2-3; V gene: TRBV6-5; CDR3 protein: ASSSLGGREDTQY
J gene: TRBJ1-4; V gene: TRBV6-5; CDR3 protein: ASSRGGYNEKLF
J gene: TRBJ1-4; V gene: TRBV18; CDR3 protein: ASSDTHRDATNEKLF
J gene: TRBJ2-3; V gene: TRBV5-5; CDR3 protein: ASSFAGQGFTDTQY
J gene: TRBJ2-7; V gene: TRBV14; CDR3 protein: ASSQQAYYEQY
J gene: TRBJ2-7; V gene: TRBV3-1/TRBV3-2; CDR3 protein: ASSVWDRRNEQY
J gene: TRBJ1-1; V gene: TRBV4-2; CDR3 protein: ASSQDRRGATF
J gene: TRBJ1-2; V gene: TRBV4-3; CDR3 protein: ASSQDGQAVQSHGYT
J gene: TRBJ1-1; V gene: TRBV25-1; CDR3 protein: ASSDPGRNTEAF
J gene: TRBJ2-7; V gene: TRBV5-1; CDR3 protein: ASSPRTAYHEQY